These 28 T cell receptor beta chains originate from one sample sequenced in a study of T cell responses to AZD1222 COVID-19 vaccine. Libraries were prepared by immunoSEQ multiplex PCR; TCRdb keeps only in-frame clonotypes and omits some of them. This table has 120,000 to 150,000 clones, roughly 90% appearing once. Sample: peripheral blood, taken on day 0 of AZD1222 vaccination. These receptors were collected from an adult in good health.

The J gene is TRBJ1-1, the V gene TRBV15, with D unclear. CDR1 LNHNV and CDR2 YYDKDF come from the germline V gene (reference sequence). Trimming removed 5 bases at V and 2 bases at J, with 9 bases between. The CDR3 loop spans 13 amino acids. The CDR3 here is CATSGVSNTEAFF. The CDR3 DNA reads TGTGCCACCAGCGGAGTCAGTAACACTGAAGCTTTCTTT.

J is TRBJ1-2 and V is TRBV27; a weak D match, TRBD1 (6 bases). Trimming removed 3 bases from V and 2 bases from J, with 10 bases in between. CDR3 length: 14 residues. Germline lookup yields CDR1 MNHEY and CDR2 SMNVEV (reference sequence). DNA for the CDR3: TGTGCCAGCAGTTTTCGGGGGGCGAACTATGGCTACACCTTC. Translation: CASSFRGANYGYTF.

This chain links TRBV7-9 with TRBJ2-2, with D possibly TRBD2 on 5 matching bases. The V end lost 8 bases, the J end lost 6 bases, and 22 bases lay between the germline ends. The germline V gene has CDR1 SEHNR and CDR2 FQNEAQ (reference sequence). The CDR3 covers 16 residues. The CDR3 is CASQVGASPGAGELFF. CDR3 bases: TGTGCCAGCCAAGTTGGCGCTTCCCCCGGGGCCGGGGAGCTGTTTTTT.

The V and J genes are TRBV28 and TRBJ1-2, with unresolved D. This CDR3 has 13 amino acids. Germline V gene data show CDR1 as MDHEN and CDR2 as SYDVKM. V was cut by 8 bases and J by 5 bases, with 15 bases left in between. CDR3 sequence (DNA): TGTGCCAGCCACCCAACGGGGTCGTATGGCTACACCTTC. It translates to CASHPTGSYGYTF.

The J gene is TRBJ2-7, the V gene TRBV11-1; no firm D call. Between the trimmed V and J ends, which lost 3 bases and 3 bases, there was a span of 9 bases. The CDR3 spans 13 residues. The germline CDR1 and CDR2 sequences are SGHAT and FQDESV (reference sequence). CDR3 protein: CASSFQSNYEQYF. The DNA for the CDR3 is TGTGCCAGCAGCTTTCAGTCTAACTACGAGCAGTACTTC.

V is TRBV28 and J is TRBJ2-1; D ambiguous. The CDR3 is made up of 14 amino acids. The germline V gene encodes CDR1 MDHEN and CDR2 SYDVKM. Between the trimmed V and J ends, which lost 2 bases and 8 bases, there was a span of 13 bases. Here the CDR3 reads CASSLPRAIHEQFF. The CDR3, as DNA: TGTGCCAGCAGTTTACCTCGGGCAATTCATGAGCAGTTCTTC.

This chain connects TRBV12-3 or TRBV12-4 to TRBJ2-1; D gene unclear. Between the trimmed V and J ends, which lost 6 bases and 3 bases, there was a span of 6 bases. CDR3 length equals 12 residues. In DNA, the CDR3 is TGTGCCAGCAGCCTCGACTACAATGAGCAGTTCTTC. Translated, it gives CASSLDYNEQFF.

This sequence joins TRBV6-5 and TRBJ2-7; 9 positions agree with TRBD1. This CDR3 has 15 amino acids. The V gene end was trimmed by 0 bases and the J gene end by 2 bases; junction bases not matched to a gene: 2. Germline lookup yields CDR1 MNHEY and CDR2 SVGAGI. The CDR3 DNA reads as TGTGCCAGCAGTTACTCGGACAGGGGTCCCTACGAGCAGTACTTC. This translates into CASSYSDRGPYEQYF.

V and J are TRBV15 and TRBJ2-3; D remains unclear. Germline loops: CDR1 LNHNV, CDR2 YYDKDF (reference sequence). V was clipped by 0 bases and J by 1 base, with 5 bases between them. CDR3 length equals 14 residues. CDR3 protein: CATSRDVRTDTQYF. CDR3 DNA sequence: TGTGCCACCAGCAGAGATGTTCGCACAGATACGCAGTATTTT.

This clone was recorded only once. V usage is TRBV28 and J usage is TRBJ1-6; D not resolved. This CDR3 is 15 amino acids long. Trimming cost V 2 bases and J 0 bases, with 5 bases left between them. The germline V gene encodes CDR1 MDHEN and CDR2 SYDVKM. The CDR3 region is CASSLSSSYNSPLHF. CDR3 coding DNA: TGTGCCAGCAGTTTAAGTAGCTCCTATAATTCACCCCTCCACTTT.

This chain links TRBV14 with TRBJ2-5; possibly TRBD1 or TRBD2 for D (5 bases each). Per germline, CDR1 SGHDN and CDR2 FVKESK. V lost 4 bases to trimming and J lost 0 bases, with 12 bases between them. CDR3 length: 15 residues. The CDR3 nucleotides read TGTGCCAGCAGCCGGGGACGGAATTACCAAGAGACCCAGTACTTC. It codes for CASSRGRNYQETQYF.

V is TRBV19 and J is TRBJ2-3; possibly TRBD2 for D (6 bases). The germline V gene encodes CDR1 LNHDA and CDR2 SQIVND (reference sequence). The CDR3 sequence is 18 residues long. The V gene lost 6 bases and the J gene lost 1 base, with 23 bases spanning the gap. The chain's CDR3 is CASRLEGWTQSRTDTQYF. CDR3 bases: TGTGCCAGTAGATTGGAGGGGTGGACGCAGTCTCGCACAGATACGCAGTATTTT.

The genes are TRBV6-2 or TRBV6-3 and TRBJ1-5; no clear D. The germline CDR1 and CDR2 sequences are MNHEY and SVGEGT. The length of the CDR3 is 13 residues. Between the trimmed V and J ends, which lost 0 bases and 6 bases, there was a span of 6 bases. As DNA, the CDR3 is TGTGCCAGCAGTTACTCCGGGAGTCAGCCCCAGCATTTT. It codes for CASSYSGSQPQHF.

The chain links TRBV7-3 to TRBJ2-1; the D call may be TRBD1 or TRBD2 (6 bases each). CDR3 length: 15 amino acids. Deletions cut 4 bases from V and 4 bases from J, with 14 bases between. Looked up from germline, CDR1 is SGHTA and CDR2 is FQGTGA. In nucleotides, the CDR3 is TGTGCCAGCAGCTCTCTCAGGGGAGGATACAATGAGCAGTTCTTC. Residues: CASSSLRGGYNEQFF.

The gene calls are TRBV30 and TRBJ2-5; possible D gene TRBD2, 6 bases. The germline CDR1 and CDR2 sequences are GTSNPN and SVGIG (reference sequence). Between the trimmed V and J ends, which lost 1 base and 5 bases, there was a span of 14 bases. The CDR3 runs to 14 residues. Here the CDR3 DNA reads TGTGCCTGGAGTGGCGGGAAGGGCTTGGAGACCCAGTACTTC. This gives the protein CAWSGGKGLETQYF.

This chain joins TRBV13 and TRBJ1-2; D is possibly TRBD1 (6 bases). V was pared by 2 bases and J by 5 bases, with 15 bases between. Germline loops: CDR1 PRHDT, CDR2 FYEKMQ (reference sequence). This CDR3 has 15 amino acids. CDR3 DNA: TGTGCCAGCAGCTTACCGACAGGAGTTCCTTATGGCTACACCTTC. Residues: CASSLPTGVPYGYTF.

Regarding this clone: The junction does not match germline at one end; this may be a read error. V and J are TRBV3-1 (or the pseudogene TRBV3-2) and TRBJ2-1; D is possibly TRBD2 (6 bases). Germline CDR1 LGHDT, CDR2 YNNKEL (reference sequence). The CDR3 spans 12 residues. CDR3: CASRHGTDEQFF. The CDR3 coding sequence is TGTGCCAGCCGCCACGGGACTGATGAGCAGTTCTTC.

This chain connects TRBV6-2 or TRBV6-3 to TRBJ1-2; 7 nucleotides align to TRBD1. There are 14 residues in the CDR3. From germline, CDR1 is MNHEY and CDR2 SVGEGT. The V and J ends lost 5 bases and 2 bases, in that order; junction bases with no gene match: 5. The chain's CDR3 is CASSTGERNYGYTF. CDR3 DNA sequence: TGTGCCAGCAGTACAGGGGAGAGAAACTATGGCTACACCTTC.

The J gene is TRBJ2-6, the V gene TRBV10-3; 10 bases map to TRBD1. Germline V gene lookup returns CDR1 ENHRY and CDR2 SYGVKD. V lost 5 bases, J lost 4 bases, and 8 bases stayed unmatched. The CDR3 runs to 17 residues. DNA for the CDR3: TGTGCCATCAGTCCCGACAGGGGGCTAAGCGGGGCCAACGTCCTGACTTTC. Translation gives CAISPDRGLSGANVLTF.

This clone was recorded only once. The V gene is TRBV29-1, the J gene TRBJ1-2; D gene unclear. The germline gives CDR1 SQVTM, CDR2 ANQGSEA. This CDR3 spans 15 amino acids. V lost 5 bases and J lost 1, with 17 bases in between. In DNA, the CDR3 is TGCAGCGTTAAAGGAGGAACTATCGTTAACTATGGCTACACCTTC. This translates into CSVKGGTIVNYGYTF.

V and J are TRBV18 and TRBJ1-1; D is perhaps TRBD1 (6 bases). Germline lookup yields CDR1 KGHSH and CDR2 LQKENI. This CDR3 spans 13 amino acids. Trimming took off 6 bases at V and 2 bases at J, with 10 bases between the two ends. The DNA for the CDR3 is TGTGCCAGCTCCCTGGACAGAAACACTGAAGCTTTCTTT. Its protein product is CASSLDRNTEAFF.

The chain's CDR3 is CASSARPEAGNTIYF. Written as DNA, the CDR3 is TGTGCCAGCAGCGCCCGACCCGAAGCCGGAAACACCATATATTTT. The chain is built from TRBV9 and TRBJ1-3; the D is unclear. V lost 3 bases and J lost 4, with 14 bases in between. The CDR3 contains 15 residues. CDR1 is SGDLS, CDR2 YYNGEE, per germline.

The chain uses TRBV5-1 and TRBJ1-1; maybe TRBD1 (6 bases). Germline V gives CDR1 SGHRS, CDR2 YFSETQ. This CDR3 is built from 14 residues. Trimming removed 7 bases from V and 3 bases from J, with 16 bases in between. In nucleotides, the CDR3 is TGCGCCAGCGGGGAACAGGGTCCCCACACTGAAGCTTTCTTT. As protein: CASGEQGPHTEAFF.

V is TRBV7-3 and J is TRBJ1-1; perhaps TRBD1 as D (5 bases). CDR1 is SGHTA, CDR2 FQGTGA, per germline. This CDR3 is built from 13 residues. Trimming took 6 bases from V and 1 from J, leaving 9 bases between them. The CDR3 loop is CASRSGPNTEAFF. The CDR3 DNA reads as TGTGCCAGCAGGTCAGGGCCGAACACTGAAGCTTTCTTT. The whole variable domain, filled in from reference TRBV7-3 and TRBJ1-1, reads GAGVSQTPSNKVTEKGKYVELRCDPISGHTALYWYRQSLGQGPEFLIYFQGTGAADDSGLPNDRFFAVRPEGSVSTLKIQRTERGDSAVYLCASRSGPNTEAFFGQGTRLTVV.

This clone was seen only once. V and J are TRBV30 and TRBJ1-2; D not resolved. Deletions cut 2 bases from V and 2 bases from J, with 6 bases between. This CDR3 contains 12 residues. From germline, CDR1 is GTSNPN and CDR2 SVGIG (reference sequence). The CDR3 nucleotides are TGTGCCTGGAGTCGAATAAACTATGGCTACACCTTC. Its translation: CAWSRINYGYTF.

This chain uses TRBV6-5 with TRBJ2-1; TRBD2 might be the D (5 bases). The CDR3 spans 15 residues. V was trimmed by 5 bases and J by 7 bases, leaving 18 bases between them. Germline CDR1 MNHEY, CDR2 SVGAGI. The CDR3 loop reads CASSRVAIDPNEQFF. The CDR3 DNA reads TGTGCCAGCAGTAGAGTAGCGATAGACCCTAATGAGCAGTTCTTC.

V gene TRBV28 combines with J gene TRBJ1-2, with D possibly being TRBD1 (5 bases). Between the trimmed V and J ends, which lost 6 bases and 3 bases, there was a span of 11 bases. This CDR3 is 13 amino acids long. Germline V gene lookup returns CDR1 MDHEN and CDR2 SYDVKM. CDR3 sequence: CASRPQGYYGYTF. The CDR3 DNA is TGTGCCAGCAGGCCCCAGGGATACTATGGCTACACCTTC.

The chain uses TRBV12-3 or TRBV12-4 and TRBJ1-2; D gene uncertain. The V gene lost 4 bases and the J gene lost 8 bases, with 11 bases spanning the gap. The CDR3 spans 12 residues. The CDR3 DNA reads as TGTGCCAGCAGTTATAGTCGTGGAGGCTACACCTTC. It translates to CASSYSRGGYTF.